The TCR beta chain under discussion was sequenced for a study of cytomegalovirus exposure and HLA in healthy donors. Study-wide results and limits: Follow-up analysis later connected one missense variant in DCLRE1C with trimming of TCR beta V- and J-genes. Reportedly, diagnosis of cytomegalovirus status by the classifier showed high specificity and sensitivity.

Germline V gene data show CDR1 as SGHNT and CDR2 as YYREEE (reference sequence). Trimming stripped 4 bases from V and 4 bases from J, with 17 bases between. This CDR3 is built from 15 residues. With respect to this clone: Its antigen remains unidentified.

With 60 Vbeta and 13 Jbeta primers, the PCR was carried out. Sequenced by immunoSEQ multiplex PCR; TCRdb stores in-frame clones only, minus some. The sample consists of around 62,000 clones, around 77% of them appearing once. What was sequenced was PBMCs. V is TRBV5-4 and J is TRBJ2-5; D possibly corresponds to TRBD2 (6 bases). This receptor was obtained from a male donor in good health and CMV-seropositive. The CDR3 here is CASSIPTSNRETQYF. The CDR3 nucleotides read TGTGCCAGCAGCATACCGACTAGTAATCGAGAGACCCAGTACTTC.